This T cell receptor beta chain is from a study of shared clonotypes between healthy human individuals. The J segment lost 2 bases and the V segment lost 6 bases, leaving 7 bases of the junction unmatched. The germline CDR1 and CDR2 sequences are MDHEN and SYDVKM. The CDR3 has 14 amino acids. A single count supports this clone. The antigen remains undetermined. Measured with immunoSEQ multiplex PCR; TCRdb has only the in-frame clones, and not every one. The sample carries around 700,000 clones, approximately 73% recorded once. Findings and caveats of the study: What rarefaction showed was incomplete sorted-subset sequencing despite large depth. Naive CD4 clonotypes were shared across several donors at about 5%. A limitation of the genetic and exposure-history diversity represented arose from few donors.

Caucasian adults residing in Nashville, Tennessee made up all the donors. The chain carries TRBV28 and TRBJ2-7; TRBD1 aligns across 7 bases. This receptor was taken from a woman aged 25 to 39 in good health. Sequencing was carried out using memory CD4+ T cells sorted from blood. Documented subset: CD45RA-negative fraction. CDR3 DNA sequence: TGTGCCAGCAGAATGACAGGGCCTCCCTACGAGCAGTACTTC. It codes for CASRMTGPPYEQYF.